Each of the 22 T cell receptor beta chains below was sequenced from the same sample in a study of shared clonotypes between healthy human individuals. Sequencing used immunoSEQ multiplex PCR; TCRdb keeps in-frame clones, though not all of them. The sample gives 2 million to 2.5 million clones, almost 96% of which show up once; roughly 0.13% is in the top ten. The sequenced material came from naive CD4+ T cells sorted from blood. This sample's subset: CD45RA+ positively selected. The receptors here all came from a man between 18 and 35 years old in good health.

The V call is TRBV6-1, the J call TRBJ2-5; 10 bases fit TRBD2. With V trimmed by 5 bases and J by 5 bases, 5 bases remained unmatched. The CDR3 runs to 14 residues. Germline CDR1 MNHNS, CDR2 SASEGT. CDR3 sequence (DNA): TGTGCCAGCAGTCAGCGGGAGGGCCCGGAGACCCAGTACTTC. Its translation is CASSQREGPETQYF.

CDR3 DNA: TGTGCCAGCAGTCCCGGGACAGGGCGGTACGAGCAGTACTTC. The encoded protein is CASSPGTGRYEQYF. The genes are TRBV14 and TRBJ2-7; TRBD1 aligns across 9 bases. CDR1 is SGHDN, CDR2 FVKESK, per germline. J was trimmed by 4 bases and V by 6 bases; bases with no gene match: 7. This CDR3 has 14 residues. The full variable domain, in which reference TRBV14 and TRBJ2-7 provide the parts outside the CDR3, is EAGVTQFPSHSVIEKGQTVTLRCDPISGHDNLYWYRRVMGKEIKFLLHFVKESKQDESGMPNNRFLAERTGGTYSTLKVQPAELEDSGVYFCASSPGTGRYEQYFGPGTRLTVT.

The rearrangement uses TRBV10-3 and TRBJ2-5; D gene unclear. The germline V gene encodes CDR1 ENHRY and CDR2 SYGVKD. There are 13 residues in the CDR3. V was trimmed by 9 bases and J by 0 bases, leaving 11 bases between them. CDR3 region: CAIADGHQETQYF. The CDR3 bases are TGTGCCATAGCAGACGGACACCAAGAGACCCAGTACTTC.

The chain employs TRBV29-1 and TRBJ2-1, with 9 bases fitting TRBD2. The CDR3 is 17 amino acids. Losses at the gene ends were 0 bases for V and 0 bases for J; bases not matched to a gene: 6. The V gene's germline CDR1 is SQVTM and CDR2 ANQGSEA. CDR3 sequence (DNA): TGCAGCGTTGAAGATCGTGGGCGGGGGGGCTCCTACAATGAGCAGTTCTTC. Protein sequence: CSVEDRGRGGSYNEQFF.

A few counts support this clone. The V and J genes are TRBV30 and TRBJ2-2; TRBD1 matches at 7 bases. CDR3 size: 14 residues. V trimming: 2 bases; J trimming: 6 bases; junction bases outside the gene matches: 6. Germline CDR1 is GTSNPN and CDR2 is SVGIG (reference sequence). The CDR3 DNA sequence: TGTGCCTGGAGTCGACAGGGTAGGGCCGGGGAGCTGTTTTTT. Translated, it gives CAWSRQGRAGELFF.

V and J are TRBV27 and TRBJ2-7; 14 nucleotides agree with TRBD2. J gave up 0 bases and V 4 bases, and 11 bases lay outside the gene matches. The CDR3 is 19 amino acids. Germline CDR1 MNHEY, CDR2 SMNVEV (reference sequence). The DNA of the CDR3 is TGTGCCAGCAGTTCGGGGACTAGCGGGGGTTCTTTGGGCTCCTACGAGCAGTACTTC. It is translated as CASSSGTSGGSLGSYEQYF.

This clone has just a few counts. The gene calls are TRBV9 and TRBJ1-3; D not resolved. The CDR3 has 13 amino acids. The V gene's germline CDR1 is SGDLS and CDR2 YYNGEE. Trimming took off 3 bases at V and 4 bases at J, with 8 bases between the two ends. Written as DNA, the CDR3 is TGTGCCAGCAGCGGCGATTCAGGAAACACCATATATTTT. Amino acids: CASSGDSGNTIYF.

This clone was detected once. This rearrangement joins TRBV10-3 to TRBJ1-2; no clear D gene. This CDR3 is 14 amino acids long. The germline gives CDR1 ENHRY, CDR2 SYGVKD. The V end lost 3 bases, the J end lost 3 bases, and 11 bases lay between the germline ends. This CDR3 reads CAISDLGNDYGYTF. The DNA for the CDR3 is TGTGCCATCAGTGATTTGGGTAACGACTATGGCTACACCTTC.

This clone was picked up one time. Different DNA sequences within this sample yield the same CDR3. The CDR3 protein is CASSETGGNTEAFF. The CDR3 DNA is TGTGCCAGCAGTGAGACAGGGGGGAACACTGAAGCTTTCTTT. The chain links TRBV6-1 to TRBJ1-1; 9 nucleotides line up with TRBD1. V lost 3 bases to trimming and J lost 1 base; unmatched junction nucleotides: 0. The CDR3 is made up of 14 amino acids. Germline V gives CDR1 MNHNS, CDR2 SASEGT.

The V gene is TRBV25-1, the J gene TRBJ1-1; no clear D gene. The CDR3 length is 14 residues. Germline values: CDR1 MGHDK, CDR2 SYGVNS. Trimming shortened V by 1 base and J by 3 bases, and 9 bases separated the two germline ends. The CDR3 here is CASSESALYTEAFF. In DNA, the CDR3 is TGTGCCAGCAGTGAATCGGCACTGTACACTGAAGCTTTCTTT.

The chain couples TRBV7-2 to TRBJ1-4; no clear D. Germline CDR1 and CDR2: SGHTA and FQGNSA. This CDR3 has 17 amino acids. Trimming removed 2 bases at V and 3 bases at J, with 16 bases between. Here the CDR3 DNA reads TGTGCCAGCAGCTTAAGCATCGGCGGGCCTCCTAATGAAAAACTGTTTTTT. It is translated as CASSLSIGGPPNEKLFF.

Comment on this clone: At the DNA level, this CDR3 is encoded by other sequences in the same sample as well. This chain uses TRBV6-1 with TRBJ1-1, with D tentatively TRBD1 (5 bases). CDR1 MNHNS and CDR2 SASEGT come from the germline V gene. There are 14 residues in the CDR3. The ends were cut back, 8 bases at V and 0 bases at J, with 13 bases in the middle. The CDR3 DNA follows: TGTGCCAGCTCCGACGACAGATTGAACACTGAAGCTTTCTTT. Amino acid sequence: CASSDDRLNTEAFF.

The chain joins TRBV7-9 to TRBJ2-7; TRBD1 matches 11 bases. Germline loops: CDR1 SEHNR, CDR2 FQNEAQ (reference sequence). V shed 8 bases, J shed 5 bases, and the junction held 5 bases outside the gene matches. The CDR3 spans 13 residues. CDR3 coding DNA: TGTGCCAGCGGAGGGACAGGGGGGAACGAGCAGTACTTC. It codes for CASGGTGGNEQYF.

This sequence joins TRBV6-1 and TRBJ2-7, with 7 bases lining up with TRBD1. This CDR3 comprises 14 residues. Germline CDR1 reads MNHNS; CDR2 reads SASEGT. Losses at the gene ends were 4 bases for V and 1 base for J; bases not matched to a gene: 4. In DNA, the CDR3 is TGTGCCAGCAGTGGGACAGGATTTTCCTACGAGCAGTACTTC. Its protein is CASSGTGFSYEQYF.

The chain joins TRBV19 to TRBJ1-5; maybe TRBD1 (6 bases). The germline CDR1 and CDR2 sequences are LNHDA and SQIVND (reference sequence). Trimming pared 4 bases from V and 1 base from J, leaving 14 bases between. This CDR3 region has 16 residues. The CDR3 coding sequence is TGTGCCAGTAGTACCACCGGGACAAGCAGCAATCAGCCCCAGCATTTT. Its translation: CASSTTGTSSNQPQHF.

The sample holds a few counts of this clone. The chain uses TRBV28 and TRBJ1-6; the D gene is possibly TRBD1 (6 bases). The germline CDR1 and CDR2 sequences are MDHEN and SYDVKM. This CDR3 region has 15 residues. V was cut by 7 bases and J by 5 bases, with 15 bases left in between. The CDR3 DNA reads as TGTGCCAGCATTTCAGACAGGCCGGATAATTCACCCCTCCACTTT. It codes for CASISDRPDNSPLHF.

The chain has TRBV7-2 and TRBJ2-1, with 11 positions matching TRBD2. The CDR3 runs to 15 residues. From germline, CDR1 is SGHTA and CDR2 FQGNSA. The ends lost 3 bases at V and 6 bases at J; junction bases unmatched: 4. CDR3 amino acids: CASSFVAGGSNEQFF. In nucleotides, the CDR3 is TGTGCCAGCAGCTTCGTAGCGGGAGGGAGCAATGAGCAGTTCTTC.

This chain joins TRBV30 and TRBJ1-6, with 8 bases matching TRBD1. The V gene's germline CDR1 is GTSNPN and CDR2 SVGIG (reference sequence). V shed 5 bases and J 12 bases; nucleotides not matched to a gene: 6. CDR3 length: 12 residues. The DNA of the CDR3 is TGTGCCTGGGAGGTACAGGGGGAACCCCTCCACTTT. Amino acids: CAWEVQGEPLHF.

In regard to this clone: Other DNA sequences in this specimen translate into the identical CDR3. V gene TRBV6-1 combines with J gene TRBJ1-2; D uncertain. This CDR3 has 12 residues. V was clipped by 1 base and J by 2 bases, with 2 bases between them. Germline V gene data show CDR1 as MNHNS and CDR2 as SASEGT. The DNA for the CDR3 is TGTGCCAGCAGTGAAGGAAACTATGGCTACACCTTC. It encodes CASSEGNYGYTF.

The chain joins TRBV28 to TRBJ2-7, with D hard to call. The V gene's germline CDR1 is MDHEN and CDR2 SYDVKM. CDR3 length equals 14 residues. Deletions cut 6 bases from V and 0 bases from J, with 12 bases between. The CDR3 DNA is TGTGCCAGCAGACTGTTCCGAAGCTCCTACGAGCAGTACTTC. Amino acid sequence: CASRLFRSSYEQYF.

The J gene is TRBJ2-6, the V gene TRBV7-8, with 10 positions matching TRBD2. After removal of 5 bases from V and 4 bases from J, the junction contained 20 bases not matched to a gene. The CDR3 has 21 amino acids. CDR1 SGHVS and CDR2 FQNEAQ come from the germline V gene. The CDR3 protein is CASSPRAASGRAAGGANVLTF. In DNA, the CDR3 is TGTGCCAGCAGCCCGAGGGCGGCTAGCGGGAGAGCAGCTGGGGGGGCCAACGTCCTGACTTTC. Drawing the rest from reference TRBV7-8 and TRBJ2-6, the complete variable domain is GAGVSQSPRYKVAKRGQDVALRCDPISGHVSLFWYQQALGQGPEFLTYFQNEAQLDKSGLPSDRFFAERPEGSVSTLKIQRTQQEDSAVYLCASSPRAASGRAAGGANVLTFGAGSRLTVL.

The rearrangement joins TRBV6-1 to TRBJ2-2, with D possibly being TRBD1 (6 bases). CDR1 MNHNS and CDR2 SASEGT come from the germline V gene. The CDR3 runs to 14 residues. Trimming cost V 9 bases and J 5 bases, with 16 bases left between them. The CDR3 reads CASYRTAITGELFF. CDR3 in DNA: TGTGCCAGTTACCGGACAGCAATAACCGGGGAGCTGTTTTTT.